The clone carrying this TCR beta chain was observed a few times. What it recognizes is unknown. TCRdb recomputed calls from the reads with MiXCR, one row per CDR3 protein. The profile covers 170,000 or so distinct CDR3 sequences, with around an eighth appearing a single time and 20% to 30% taken by the ten largest. CDR3 length: 13 residues. V lost 6 bases to trimming and J lost 6 bases, with 15 bases between them. Germline values: CDR1 SQVTM, CDR2 ANQGSEA. This specimen belongs to a study of T cell repertoires in cytomegalovirus infection. Across the whole study: Shared public TCR beta signatures pointed to both CMV infection and a matching HLA type.

General observations from the study: Adding up the frequency of public TCR beta families identified people who carried CMV plus the relevant HLA. What dominated the ex vivo response were HLA-C-restricted CMV-specific TCR beta clonotypes.

Sequencing was carried out using PBMCs. The chain joins TRBV29-1 to TRBJ1-5; D not certain. The source of this sequence is a human donor in good health (CMV status not recorded). Some clones in this sample may be carry-over from other donors' samples. The CDR3 region is CSVALVGGQPQHF. The CDR3 coding sequence is TGCAGCGTGGCCCTGGTGGGCGGTCAGCCCCAGCATTTT.